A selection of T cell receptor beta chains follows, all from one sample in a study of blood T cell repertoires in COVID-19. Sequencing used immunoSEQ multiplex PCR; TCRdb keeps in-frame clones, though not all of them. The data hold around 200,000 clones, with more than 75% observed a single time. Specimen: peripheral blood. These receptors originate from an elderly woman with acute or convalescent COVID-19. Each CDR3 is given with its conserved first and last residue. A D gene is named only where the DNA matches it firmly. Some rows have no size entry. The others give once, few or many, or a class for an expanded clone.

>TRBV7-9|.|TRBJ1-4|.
TGTGCCAGCAGGGGGGAGGTTGAAAAACTGTTTTTT
CASRGEVEKLFF
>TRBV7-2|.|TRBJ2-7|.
TGTGCCAGCAGCTTAGGGGGGGGCAGGGGGCCTCAGCAGTACTTC
CASSLGGGRGPQQYF
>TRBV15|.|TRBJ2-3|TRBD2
TGTGCCACCAGCAGTGGACTAGCGGGCGTCACAGATACGCAGTATTTT
CATSSGLAGVTDTQYF
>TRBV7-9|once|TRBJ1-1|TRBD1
TGTGCCAGCATCCAGGGGGCTGGTACTGAAGCTTTCTTT
CASIQGAGTEAFF
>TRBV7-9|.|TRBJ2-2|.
TGTGCCAGCAGCCGACTAGGATCCCGGGAGCTGTTTTTT
CASSRLGSRELFF
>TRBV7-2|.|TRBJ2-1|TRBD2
TGTGCCAGCAGCCAAACTAGCGGAACCTACAATGAGCAGTTCTTC
CASSQTSGTYNEQFF
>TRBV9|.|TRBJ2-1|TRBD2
TGTGCCAGCAGCGCAGGCCTGACTAGCAGCTATGAGCAGTTCTTC
CASSAGLTSSYEQFF
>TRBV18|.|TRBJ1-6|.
TGTGCCAGCTCACCAACAAGAAATTCACCCCTCCACTTT
CASSPTRNSPLHF
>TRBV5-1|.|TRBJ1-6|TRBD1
TGCGCCAGCAGCTTAGGGACAGGTGGTAATTCACCCCTCCACTTT
CASSLGTGGNSPLHF
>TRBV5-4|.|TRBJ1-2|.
TGTGCCAGCAGCTTTCAGGGTTCGTTCTATGGCTACACCTTC
CASSFQGSFYGYTF
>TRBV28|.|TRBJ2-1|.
TGTGCCAGCAGTTTTGGAAGCGGGCTACCAAATGAGCAGTTCTTC
CASSFGSGLPNEQFF
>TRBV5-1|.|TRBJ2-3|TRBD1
TGCGCCAGCAGCCCGACAGGGCCGACAGATACGCAGTATTTT
CASSPTGPTDTQYF
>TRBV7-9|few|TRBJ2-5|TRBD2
TGTGCCAGCAGCTTAAGGTCTAGCGGGGTTCAAGAGACCCAGTACTTC
CASSLRSSGVQETQYF
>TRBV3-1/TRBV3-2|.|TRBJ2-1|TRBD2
TGTGCCAGCAGCCGCTATACTAGCGGCGATCTGGGCAATGAGCAGTTCTTC
CASSRYTSGDLGNEQFF
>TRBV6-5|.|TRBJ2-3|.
TGTGCCAGCCGGAGTCGGGGCACAGATACGCAGTATTTT
CASRSRGTDTQYF
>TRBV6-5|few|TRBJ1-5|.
TGTGCCAGCAGTTACTCATCAGGGAAGGGTCAGCCCCAGCATTTT
CASSYSSGKGQPQHF
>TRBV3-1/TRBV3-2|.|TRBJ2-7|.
TGTGCCAGCAGCCAAGATTTTACGAGGAGCTACGAGCAGTACTTC
CASSQDFTRSYEQYF
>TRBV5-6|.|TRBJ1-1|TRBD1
TGTGCCAGCAGCTTGAGGGAGGGGACAGGGGTTTGGACTGAAGCTTTCTTT
CASSLREGTGVWTEAFF
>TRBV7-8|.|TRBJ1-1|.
TGTGCCAGCAGCTTAGCAGGGGTAAGGACTGAAGCTTTCTTT
CASSLAGVRTEAFF
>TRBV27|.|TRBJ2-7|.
TGTGCCAGCAGTTTAATTGGGACACCGTACGAGCAGTACTTC
CASSLIGTPYEQYF